One sample yielded the 6 T cell receptor beta chains listed below, sequenced in a study of T cells in Graves' hyperthyroidism and ophthalmopathy. From RNA transcripts, TCR beta CDR3 regions were amplified. In the first-round RT-PCR of the TCR CDR3, the HTBI primer set was used. In TCRdb, the multiplex PCR reads were re-called with MiXCR into one record per CDR3 protein. The profile covers roughly 700,000 distinct CDR3 sequences, with 13% to 15% appearing a single time and approximately 10% taken by the ten largest. The sequenced sample was blood. These receptors were collected from a woman aged 18-29 years with Graves' hyperthyroidism.

This clonotype was detected only a few times. The V gene is TRBV20-1, the J gene TRBJ2-7; 8 bases fit TRBD2. CDR3 size: 14 residues. After removal of 2 bases from V and 5 bases from J, the junction contained 8 bases not matched to a gene. Germline loops: CDR1 DFQATT, CDR2 SNEGSKA (reference sequence). The CDR3: CSARYRGGRDEQYF. CDR3 nucleotides: TGCAGTGCTAGATACCGGGGGGGCAGGGACGAGCAGTACTTC.

This clonotype was found many times. The V and J genes are TRBV27 and TRBJ2-7, with D possibly matching TRBD1 (5 bases). This CDR3 region has 15 residues. Germline V lookup: CDR1 MNHEY, CDR2 SMNVEV (reference sequence). The V and J ends lost 5 bases and 0 bases respectively, with 14 bases between them. The chain's CDR3 is CASSPVTETSYEQYF. Written as DNA, the CDR3 is TGTGCCAGCAGTCCCGTGACAGAGACCTCCTACGAGCAGTACTTC.

This clonotype was seen repeatedly, ten times or more. The chain couples TRBV4-2 to TRBJ1-1; D is unresolved. Germline values: CDR1 LGHNA, CDR2 YNFKEQ. Trimming took off 3 bases at V and 1 base at J, with 12 bases between the two ends. This CDR3 comprises 15 residues. The CDR3 coding sequence is TGTGCCAGCAGCCAGGTCCAAAGGACGAACACTGAAGCTTTCTTT. This gives the protein CASSQVQRTNTEAFF.

V is TRBV6-5 and J is TRBJ2-2; TRBD1 is a possible D gene (6 bases). The CDR3 has 14 amino acids. The V and J ends lost 2 bases and 4 bases respectively, with 8 bases between them. In germline, CDR1 is MNHEY, CDR2 SVGAGI. As DNA, the CDR3 is TGTGCCAGCAGTTACAGGGGGACCACCGGGGAGCTGTTTTTT. Residues: CASSYRGTTGELFF.

J is TRBJ2-1 and V is TRBV7-2; possibly TRBD1 for D (6 bases). Germline V gene lookup returns CDR1 SGHTA and CDR2 FQGNSA. V lost 1 base and J lost 6, with 16 bases in between. The CDR3 runs 16 residues. As DNA, the CDR3 is TGTGCCAGCAGCTTAGGCCTAATTAAGGGGGTCAATGAGCAGTTCTTC. This sequence encodes CASSLGLIKGVNEQFF.

The rearrangement uses TRBV5-1 and TRBJ1-1; the D is unclear. Trimming shortened V by 0 bases and J by 3 bases, and 9 bases separated the two germline ends. This CDR3 has 14 amino acids. The germline CDR1 and CDR2 sequences are SGHRS and YFSETQ. CDR3 sequence (DNA): TGCGCCAGCAGCTTGGAGATCCGGGACACTGAAGCTTTCTTT. This gives the protein CASSLEIRDTEAFF.